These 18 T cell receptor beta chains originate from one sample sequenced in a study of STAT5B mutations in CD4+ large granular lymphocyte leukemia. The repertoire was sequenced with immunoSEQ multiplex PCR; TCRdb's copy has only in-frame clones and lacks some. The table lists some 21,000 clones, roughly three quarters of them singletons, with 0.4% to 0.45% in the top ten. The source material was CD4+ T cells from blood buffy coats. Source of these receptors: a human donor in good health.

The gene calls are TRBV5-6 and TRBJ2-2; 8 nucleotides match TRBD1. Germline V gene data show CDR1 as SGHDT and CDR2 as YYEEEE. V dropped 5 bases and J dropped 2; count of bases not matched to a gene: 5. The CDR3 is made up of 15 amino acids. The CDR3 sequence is CASRSTGANTGELFF. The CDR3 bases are TGTGCCAGCAGGTCGACAGGGGCCAACACCGGGGAGCTGTTTTTT.

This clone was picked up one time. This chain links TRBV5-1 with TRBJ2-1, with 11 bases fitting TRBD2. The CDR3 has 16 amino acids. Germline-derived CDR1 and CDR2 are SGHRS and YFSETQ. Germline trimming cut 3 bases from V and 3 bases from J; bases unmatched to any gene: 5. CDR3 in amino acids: CASSSGTSGIYNEQFF. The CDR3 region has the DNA TGCGCCAGCAGCTCCGGGACTAGCGGAATCTACAATGAGCAGTTCTTC.

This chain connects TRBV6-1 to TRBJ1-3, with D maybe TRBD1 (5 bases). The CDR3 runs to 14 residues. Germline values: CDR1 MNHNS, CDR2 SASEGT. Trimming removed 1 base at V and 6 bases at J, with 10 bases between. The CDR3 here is CASSEGPGTNTIYF. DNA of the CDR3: TGTGCCAGCAGTGAAGGCCCAGGGACAAACACCATATATTTT.

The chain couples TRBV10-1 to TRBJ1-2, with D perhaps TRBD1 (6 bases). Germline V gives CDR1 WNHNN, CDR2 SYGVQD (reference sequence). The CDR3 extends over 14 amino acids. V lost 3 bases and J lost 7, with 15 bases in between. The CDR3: CASSDIEGGFGYTF. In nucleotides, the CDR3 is TGCGCCAGCAGTGATATTGAAGGGGGATTTGGCTACACCTTC.

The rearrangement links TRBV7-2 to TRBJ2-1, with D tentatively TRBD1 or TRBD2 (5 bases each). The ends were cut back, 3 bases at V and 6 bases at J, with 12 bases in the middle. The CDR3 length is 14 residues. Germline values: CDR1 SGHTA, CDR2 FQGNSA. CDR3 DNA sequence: TGTGCCAGCAGCTTGATTGAGGGGAGCAATGAGCAGTTCTTC. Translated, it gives CASSLIEGSNEQFF.

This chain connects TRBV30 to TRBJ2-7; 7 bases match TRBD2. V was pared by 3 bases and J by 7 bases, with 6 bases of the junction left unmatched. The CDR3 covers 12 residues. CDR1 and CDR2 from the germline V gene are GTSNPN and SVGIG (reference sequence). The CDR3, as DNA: TGTGCCTGGAGGACGGGAGGCGATGAGCAGTACTTC. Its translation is CAWRTGGDEQYF.

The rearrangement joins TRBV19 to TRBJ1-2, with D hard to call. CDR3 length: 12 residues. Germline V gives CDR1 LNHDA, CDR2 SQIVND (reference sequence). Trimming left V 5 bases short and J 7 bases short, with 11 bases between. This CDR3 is CASSPGPGGYTF. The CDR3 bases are TGTGCCAGTAGTCCTGGACCCGGTGGCTACACCTTC.

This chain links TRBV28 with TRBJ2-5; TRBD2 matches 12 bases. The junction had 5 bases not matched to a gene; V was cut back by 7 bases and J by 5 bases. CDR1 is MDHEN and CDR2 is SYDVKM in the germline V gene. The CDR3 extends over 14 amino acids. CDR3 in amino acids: CASKPGLAGETQYF. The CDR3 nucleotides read TGTGCCAGCAAACCGGGACTAGCGGGCGAGACCCAGTACTTC.

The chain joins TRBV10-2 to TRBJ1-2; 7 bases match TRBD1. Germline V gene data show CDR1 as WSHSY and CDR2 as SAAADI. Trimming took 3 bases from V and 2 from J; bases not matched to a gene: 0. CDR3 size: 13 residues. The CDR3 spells CASSDRGNYGYTF. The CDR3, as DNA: TGCGCCAGCAGTGACAGGGGGAACTATGGCTACACCTTC.

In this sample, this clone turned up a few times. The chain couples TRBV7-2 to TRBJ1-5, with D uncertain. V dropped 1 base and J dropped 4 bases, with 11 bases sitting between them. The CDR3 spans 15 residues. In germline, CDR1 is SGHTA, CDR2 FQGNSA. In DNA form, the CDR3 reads TGTGCCAGCAGCTTAGTTAGGGCAGAAAATCAGCCCCAGCATTTT. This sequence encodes CASSLVRAENQPQHF.

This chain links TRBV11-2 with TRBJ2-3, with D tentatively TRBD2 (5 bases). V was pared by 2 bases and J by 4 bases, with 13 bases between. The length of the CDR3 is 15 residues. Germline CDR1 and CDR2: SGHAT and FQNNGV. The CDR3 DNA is TGTGCCAGCAGCTTATCAATCTCAGCGGCAGATACGCAGTATTTT. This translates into CASSLSISAADTQYF.

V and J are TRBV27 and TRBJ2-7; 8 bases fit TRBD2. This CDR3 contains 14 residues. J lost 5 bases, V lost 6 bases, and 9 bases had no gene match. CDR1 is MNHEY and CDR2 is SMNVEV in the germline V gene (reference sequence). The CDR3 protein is CASRPIAGNDEQYF. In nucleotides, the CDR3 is TGTGCCAGCAGGCCCATAGCGGGGAATGACGAGCAGTACTTC.

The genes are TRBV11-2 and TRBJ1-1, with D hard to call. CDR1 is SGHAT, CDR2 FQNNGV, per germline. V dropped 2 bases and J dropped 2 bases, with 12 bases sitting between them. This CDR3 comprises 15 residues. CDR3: CASSLYRDINTEAFF. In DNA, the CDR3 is TGTGCCAGCAGCTTATATCGGGATATTAACACTGAAGCTTTCTTT.

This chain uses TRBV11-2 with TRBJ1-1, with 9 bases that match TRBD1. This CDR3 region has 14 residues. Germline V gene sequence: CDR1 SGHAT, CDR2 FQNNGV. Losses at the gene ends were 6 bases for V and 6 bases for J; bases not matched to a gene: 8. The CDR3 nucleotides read TGTGCCAGCAGTCGAGACAGGGGGGACCCTGAAGCTTTCTTT. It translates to CASSRDRGDPEAFF.

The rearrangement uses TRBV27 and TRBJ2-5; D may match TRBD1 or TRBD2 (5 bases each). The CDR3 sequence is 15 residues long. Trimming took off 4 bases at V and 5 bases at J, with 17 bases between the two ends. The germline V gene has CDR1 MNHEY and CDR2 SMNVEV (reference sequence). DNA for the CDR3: TGTGCCAGCAGTTCGGGGCAGGGTGGATTTGAGACCCAGTACTTC. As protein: CASSSGQGGFETQYF.

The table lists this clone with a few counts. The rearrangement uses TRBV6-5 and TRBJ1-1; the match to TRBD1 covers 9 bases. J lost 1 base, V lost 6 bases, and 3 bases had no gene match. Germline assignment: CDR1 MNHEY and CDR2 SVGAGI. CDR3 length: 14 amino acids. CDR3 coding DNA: TGTGCCAGCAGGAGGACAGGGGAGAACACTGAAGCTTTCTTT. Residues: CASRRTGENTEAFF.

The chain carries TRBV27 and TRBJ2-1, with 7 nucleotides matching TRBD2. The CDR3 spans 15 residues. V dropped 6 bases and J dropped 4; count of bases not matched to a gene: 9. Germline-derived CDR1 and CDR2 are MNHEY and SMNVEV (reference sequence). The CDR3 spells CASREYLAEYNEQFF. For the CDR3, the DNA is TGTGCCAGCAGAGAATACCTAGCGGAGTACAATGAGCAGTTCTTC.

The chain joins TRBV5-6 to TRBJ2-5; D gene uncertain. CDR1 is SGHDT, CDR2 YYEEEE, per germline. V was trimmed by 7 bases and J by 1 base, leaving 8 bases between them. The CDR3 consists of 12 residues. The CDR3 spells CASVGSQETQYF. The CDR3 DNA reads TGTGCCAGCGTCGGCAGCCAAGAGACCCAGTACTTC.